This TCR beta chain is drawn from a study of blood T cells in healthy people across ages. Trimming took 5 bases from V and 4 from J, leaving 12 bases between them. The CDR3 covers 14 residues. Germline CDR1 reads MNHEY; CDR2 reads SVGAGI. Combining a sample-barcoded 5' primer with a J-beta primer mix, a second PCR ran for roughly 7 to 12 cycles. TCRdb re-derived calls from the 5' RACE reads in MiXCR, one entry per CDR3 protein. The table includes more than 900,000 distinct CDR3 sequences, roughly 29% detected once. This clonotype was counted a few times. This sample also appeared in a second study, on T cells of mothers and their children. That work states: It was found that thymic selection shapes TCR recombination output similarly in related and unrelated pairs.

Input material: blood. The chain joins TRBV6-5 to TRBJ1-5, with D perhaps matching TRBD1 (6 bases). This receptor was taken from a woman aged 40 to 49 in good health. In nucleotides, the CDR3 is TGTGCCAGCAGTACCGGGGGCTTAAATCAGCCCCAGCATTTT. Its protein product is CASSTGGLNQPQHF.